These 24 T cell receptor beta chains originate from one sample sequenced in a study of T cells expressing NK-cell markers. With the 5' RACE reads reprocessed, TCRdb shows one record per CDR3 protein and no DNA. Its clone listing holds approximately 420,000 distinct CDR3 sequences. The sequenced sample was blood T cells: a sorted CD56 or NKG2C T cell subset, CD4+ or CD8+ T cells, or bulk PBMC T cells (not recorded which). These receptors were obtained from a woman between 45 and 65 years old in good health.

J is TRBJ1-1 and V is TRBV29-1. Germline loops: CDR1 SQVTM, CDR2 ANQGSEA. CDR3 length: 14 amino acids. This chain's CDR3 is CSVEALRLNTEAFF.

The chain uses TRBV29-1 and TRBJ1-2. The CDR3 spans 12 residues. Per the germline V gene, CDR1 is SQVTM and CDR2 is ANQGSEA. The CDR3 sequence: CSLSEGNYGYTF.

The rearrangement joins TRBV4-1 to TRBJ2-1; TCRdb outputs TRBD2, but without DNA this stays unchecked. The germline V gene has CDR1 MGHRA and CDR2 YSYEKL. The CDR3 extends over 19 amino acids. CDR3 sequence reads: CASSRSSRLAGVSYNEQFF.

The J gene is TRBJ2-1, the V gene TRBV6-2 or TRBV6-3; TCRdb names TRBD2, which stays unverified in the absence of DNA. The CDR3 extends over 18 amino acids. Germline values: CDR1 MNHEY, CDR2 SVGEGT. This CDR3 is CASINRGSGRAPYNEQFF.

The chain has TRBV29-1 and TRBJ2-7; TCRdb names TRBD2, which stays unverified in the absence of DNA. Germline CDR1 reads SQVTM; CDR2 reads ANQGSEA. There are 14 residues in the CDR3. CDR3 protein: CSALRRTTSYEQYF.

The rearrangement links TRBV12-3 or TRBV12-4 to TRBJ2-3. The CDR3 spans 14 residues. This CDR3 is CASSFLTATDTQYF.

V usage is TRBV14 and J usage is TRBJ2-1; there is no DNA to check the TCRdb D call of TRBD1. There are 17 residues in the CDR3. Germline V gene data show CDR1 as SGHDN and CDR2 as FVKESK. CDR3 in amino acids: CASSQRPGILSYNEQFF. The full variable domain, rest sourced from reference TRBV14 and TRBJ2-1, is EAGVTQFPSHSVIEKGQTVTLRCDPISGHDNLYWYRRVMGKEIKFLLHFVKESKQDESGMPNNRFLAERTGGTYSTLKVQPAELEDSGVYFCASSQRPGILSYNEQFFGPGTRLTVL.

The chain links TRBV5-1 to TRBJ2-5; lacking DNA, the TRBD1 call made by TCRdb goes unchecked. Germline V gives CDR1 SGHRS, CDR2 YFSETQ. The CDR3 contains 13 residues. The CDR3: CASSLGDRGTQYF.

This chain uses TRBV2 with TRBJ1-6; checking the TCRdb D call of TRBD1 is not possible without DNA. The CDR3 contains 14 residues. Germline values: CDR1 SNHLY, CDR2 FYNNEI. The CDR3 sequence is CASSDGAHNSPLHF.

The gene calls are TRBV5-1 and TRBJ1-2. The germline gives CDR1 SGHRS, CDR2 YFSETQ. This CDR3 contains 14 residues. The CDR3 region is CASSLGGDMDGYTF. Full variable domain (remainder filled in from reference TRBV5-1 and TRBJ1-2): KAGVTQTPRYLIKTRGQQVTLSCSPISGHRSVSWYQQTPGQGLQFLFEYFSETQRNKGNFPGRFSGRQFSNSRSEMNVSTLELGDSALYLCASSLGGDMDGYTFGSGTRLTVV.

This sequence joins TRBV29-1 and TRBJ2-1; the TCRdb call, TRBD1, lacks DNA for checking. This CDR3 is built from 14 residues. CDR1 is SQVTM and CDR2 is ANQGSEA in the germline V gene. CDR3: CSVGPRQGRGEQFF.

V gene TRBV7-3 combines with J gene TRBJ2-1; TCRdb lists TRBD2, though no DNA is available to test this call. The CDR3 covers 16 residues. Germline CDR1 and CDR2: SGHTA and FQGTGA. The CDR3 is CASSLLVAGDGNEQFF. The variable domain in full, with the rest retrieved from reference TRBV7-3 and TRBJ2-1, is GAGVSQTPSNKVTEKGKYVELRCDPISGHTALYWYRQSLGQGPEFLIYFQGTGAADDSGLPNDRFFAVRPEGSVSTLKIQRTERGDSAVYLCASSLLVAGDGNEQFFGPGTRLTVL.

V is TRBV24-1 and J is TRBJ2-1; TCRdb outputs TRBD1, but without DNA this stays unchecked. Germline CDR1 is KGHDR and CDR2 is SFDVKD. This CDR3 is 14 amino acids long. This CDR3 reads CATSEWGQGAEQFF.

The chain is built from TRBV7-9 and TRBJ1-6. There are 14 residues in the CDR3. Germline CDR1 is SEHNR and CDR2 is FQNEAQ (reference sequence). The chain's CDR3 is CASSLTDGNSPLHF. The full variable domain, completed using reference TRBV7-9 and TRBJ1-6, is DTGVSQNPRHKITKRGQNVTFRCDPISEHNRLYWYRQTLGQGPEFLTYFQNEAQLEKSRLLSDRFSAERPKGSFSTLEIQRTEQGDSAMYLCASSLTDGNSPLHFGNGTRLTVT.

The rearrangement joins TRBV4-1 to TRBJ1-1. The germline V gene has CDR1 MGHRA and CDR2 YSYEKL. The CDR3 spans 12 residues. The CDR3 here is CASSQGNTEAFF.

The chain links TRBV12-3 or TRBV12-4 to TRBJ1-5; the D call of TRBD1 rests on TCRdb alone, since no DNA is present to check it. CDR3 length equals 13 residues. The CDR3 is CASSGGRFQPQHF.

The rearrangement links TRBV7-7 to TRBJ2-3; absent DNA, TCRdb's TRBD2 call cannot be checked. Germline CDR1 reads SSHAT; CDR2 reads FNYEAQ (reference sequence). CDR3 size: 15 residues. The chain's CDR3 is CASSILAGGLNTQYF.

The chain joins TRBV18 to TRBJ2-1; TCRdb indicates TRBD2, and absent DNA this call remains unverified. Germline CDR1 and CDR2: KGHSH and LQKENI. The CDR3 extends over 18 amino acids. CDR3 in amino acids: CASSRGTSGIGSYNEQFF.

The chain uses TRBV27 and TRBJ2-1. The CDR3 has 15 residues. Germline V gene sequence: CDR1 MNHEY, CDR2 SMNVEV (reference sequence). CDR3: CASSSAVDSYNEQFF.

The chain links TRBV12-3 or TRBV12-4 to TRBJ2-7; the D call of TRBD1 rests on TCRdb alone, since no DNA is present to check it. The CDR3 length is 17 residues. CDR3 region: CASSDSRSTRGLYEQYF.

This chain's CDR3 is CASSLDSANSYGYTF. V gene TRBV11-2 combines with J gene TRBJ1-2. The CDR3 extends over 15 amino acids. Germline loops: CDR1 SGHAT, CDR2 FQNNGV.

J is TRBJ2-5 and V is TRBV27; with no DNA, the TCRdb D assignment of TRBD2 cannot be verified. The CDR3 totals 15 residues. Germline lookup yields CDR1 MNHEY and CDR2 SMNVEV (reference sequence). The CDR3 loop reads CASRQSGRAPETQYF.

The V gene is TRBV3-1, the J gene TRBJ1-2; the TCRdb call, TRBD1, lacks DNA for checking. The CDR3 spans 13 residues. The germline gives CDR1 LGHDT, CDR2 YNNKEL (reference sequence). Here the CDR3 reads CASSRGEYYGYTF.

The V and J genes are TRBV2 and TRBJ2-2. This CDR3 has 14 amino acids. Looked up from germline, CDR1 is SNHLY and CDR2 is FYNNEI. The CDR3: CASRRTGDTGELFF.